Sequencing of this T cell receptor (beta chain) was carried out in a study of blood T cell repertoires in COVID-19. Background on the study: Whether acute or convalescent, the COVID-19 samples came from the United States, Italy and Spain.

Germline V gives CDR1 SGHRS, CDR2 YFSETQ. This CDR3 is built from 15 residues. With 3 bases clipped from V and 4 bases from J, the junction kept 6 bases outside the gene matches. Methods used by the authors: Reference gene primers were amplified, and this amplification served to estimate nucleated cell counts. Produced via immunoSEQ multiplex PCR; TCRdb's table is partial and in-frame only. V, J and clone size were drawn from that table, and D and trimming were deduced from the DNA. The table records around 200,000 clones, roughly 80% of them present only once. The chain recombines TRBV5-1 with TRBJ1-2; 10 bases line up with TRBD1. Sequenced: peripheral blood. The clonotype comes from a woman at least 80 years old with active or convalescent COVID-19. CDR3 residues: CASSYGTGVGYGYTF. The CDR3 nucleotides read TGCGCCAGCAGCTACGGGACAGGGGTCGGCTATGGCTACACCTTC.